This T cell receptor beta chain was observed in a study of response to subunit inactivated influenza vaccine. General study points: Each seasonal flu vaccination may recruit only limited new T cells, authors suggested.

V dropped 0 bases and J dropped 5; count of bases not matched to a gene: 9. This CDR3 comprises 17 residues. Germline loops: CDR1 LNHNV, CDR2 YYDKDF (reference sequence). In regard to this clonotype: Its matching antigen is unknown.

TCRdb analysed the RT-PCR reads with MiXCR anew, one entry per CDR3 protein. Of 650,000 to 700,000 distinct CDR3 sequences listed, 15% to 19% were seen once; the top ten hold under 14%. The TCR comes from a man in his fifties who received an inactivated influenza vaccine. The chain couples TRBV15 to TRBJ2-5; 10 bases match TRBD2. The sequencing used PBMCs from blood, collected roughly 13 days after vaccination. The CDR3 coding sequence is TGTGCCACCAGCAGAGATCAGCGGGGGGGCTTCCAGGAGACCCAGTACTTC. It yields the protein CATSRDQRGGFQETQYF.